Detailed here is one TCR beta chain. This clonotype was seen ten or more times. The antigen it binds to is not known. No clone much larger than this one lies a single base away; base qualities are absent. This entry comes from a study of identical twins (dated by TCRdb to the mid-2010s). Background on the whole study: The study deep-sequenced TCR alpha and beta repertoires from monozygotic twins, unrelated adults of various ages and cord blood to test whether fetal clonotypes persist. To rule out contamination, replicate twin experiments were performed at different times with different library preparation protocols.

Study-wide findings and limitations: In monozygotic twins, out-of-frame TCR alpha sharing was systematically underestimated by recombination models, although the models agreed with sharing between unrelated individuals. Zero-insertion analyses could be partly confounded by invariant T cells such as MAIT and iNKT, though diverse VJ usage argued against such confounding for most clonotypes. Because the same donors could not be followed over many years, conclusions were based on cross-sectional statistical analysis. Abundant cord blood beta clonotypes carried fewer insertions; young adult naive repertoires showed a weaker similar trend, while memory repertoires showed none. Compared with coincidental sharing between unrelated individuals, out-of-frame TCR alpha sequences shared between twins had an excess of sequences with low generation probability. Excess twin sharing in beta out-of-frame sequences was weaker because fewer shared sequences lowered the signal-to-noise ratio.

The library was built by means of 5' RACE. TCRdb names Illumina HiSeq 2000 as the instrument used. A universal primer binding site was added through template switching, and the final cDNA carried a unique molecular identifier so that TCR cDNA molecules could be counted accurately. Specific primers in the conserved constant-segment region were used to synthesize first-strand cDNA for the TCR alpha and beta chains. Each cDNA library was double barcoded, with a SMART-Mk sample barcode plus Illumina barcodes, to control for contamination. TruSeq adapter sequences along with Illumina sample barcodes were introduced in two successive PCR steps. The Illumina HiSeq platform was used with custom primers to sequence TCR alpha and beta cDNA libraries. In the authors' own workflow: Unique molecular identifiers were extracted from raw reads with MiGEC, and CDR3 positions were determined with MiXCR. Recombination models were inferred per individual with the repgenHMM and IGoR tools using an EM algorithm. Shared clonotypes were analyzed with the tcR package in R, and sharing was normalized by the product of cloneset sizes. Out-of-frame nonproductive sequences were analyzed to study raw recombination free of thymic and clonal selection effects. Using fastp trimming at Q25 and MiXCR clonotype assembly, TCRdb reanalyzed the public sequencing data and kept in-frame beta chains. Each CDR3 protein appears once, grouped with its most common genes and DNA. The V and J calls and clone size come from TCRdb's table, not from the authors' own analysis. Counted in this sample were around 240,000 distinct CDR3 sequences; around 6.6% of them appeared once. The leading ten clones occupy 3% to 4.5% of the sample.

All donors were healthy Caucasians. Three pairs of female monozygotic twins, all aged roughly 18 to 30 years, made up the twin cohort. Using Miltenyi CD45RO+ enrichment and human naive T-cell isolation kits, memory (CD45RO+) and naive T cells were isolated from PBMC. CDR1 SGHRS and CDR2 YFSETQ were looked up in the germline V gene. The CDR3 runs 13 residues from the cysteine to the phenylalanine. Only the CDR3 part of the read is kept: 39 bases, read in frame from the first base. V trim: 7 bases; J trim: 2 bases; unmatched bases: 5. The data also belong to a second study, concerning yellow fever vaccine responses in identical twins. Drawing on the second study: The T cell response to vaccination in identical twins was reported by the authors to appear partly convergent and partly personalized. The study precisely tracked vaccine-responding T cell clones in identical twins.

This receptor chain uses TRBV5-1 and TRBJ2-5, and 7 junctional nucleotides match TRBD1. The sequence was collected from a woman under 30 in good health. Sequencing used memory (CD45RO+) T cells sorted from blood. Interpreted using the paper, the cell subset or site label stands for: CD45RO+ enriched T cells. The nucleotides are TGCGCCAGCTCGACAGGGCTGCAAGAGACCCAGTACTTC. Its protein reads: CASSTGLQETQYF.